Here is one TCR beta chain with its context. Its antigen remains undetermined. Per-base quality was not reported, and no clone a single base away is much larger than it. Libraries came from the immunoSEQ multiplex PCR assay. A mixture of 60 forward primers for TCR Vbeta segments and 13 reverse primers for TCR Jbeta segments was used in the multiplex PCR. The CDR3 region of rearranged TCR beta genes was amplified from genomic DNA by a multiplex PCR assay. On the Illumina HiSeq System, the amplified TCR beta libraries were sequenced as 87-base-pair reads. Per the authors' processing: A later analysis tallied roughly 80 million unique TCR beta chains across the roughly 610 repertoires, and approximately 12 million of those chains were shared by two or more donors. Raw reads were error-corrected and collapsed into unique sequences with a nearest-neighbor algorithm that merged closely related sequences to remove PCR and sequencing errors. V, D and J gene segments were assigned by aligning CDR3 sequences to IMGT reference sequences. For a sequence to be retained, a match of at least six nucleotides was required to both a V gene segment and a J gene segment. Rearrangements were called productive when the CDR3 lacked stop codons and stayed in frame with V and J; all others were non-productive. CDR3 was defined by IMGT convention, running from the second conserved V-encoded cysteine to the conserved J-encoded phenylalanine. The earlier analysis of 450 to 750 of the donors excluded any sequence lacking an unambiguous match to a single V gene segment. An earlier analysis of 500 to 700 of the donors classified V segments as functional when productive rearrangements were above 56.7% and as segregating when the standard deviation between donors was above 5%. To diagnose cytomegalovirus status from the catalog of TCR beta chain sequences, a statistical classification framework was built. In a later analysis, TCR nucleotide sequences were compared against IMGT/GENE-DB human TR gene sequences so that V and J genes could be assigned. In a later analysis, CDR3 sequences and most-parsimonious VDJ recombination scenarios were assigned using the TCRdist pipeline. In a later analysis, each TCR beta chain was defined by its CDR3 amino acid sequence together with its V-gene family, and reads lacking a unique V-gene family were excluded. In a later analysis, 450 to 600 highly shared, low-generation-probability nucleotide sequences were removed to address suspected cross-contamination and a sequencing artifact. For each public chain, a later analysis derived a clonal expansion index from normalized ranks of inferred template counts within each repertoire. Generation probabilities in a later analysis came from a VDJ recombination model fitted to out-of-frame rearrangements, and those results were checked against IGoR. Hypergeometric tests were used in a later analysis to score TCR-TCR, TCR-HLA and TCR-CMV co-occurrence, with a repertoire-size bias correction applied to the TCR pairs. False discovery rates were estimated in a later analysis by permuting HLA or CMV assignments 20 times. In a later analysis, co-occurring TCRs were grouped with DBSCAN, and TCRdist sequence similarity was added when clustering was performed within HLA-allele-positive subsets. For co-occurrence clustering, repertoires with fewer than 30,000 or more than 120,000 public chains were excluded, along with 5 or 6 repertoires with anomalous nucleotide sharing. TCRdb carries this immuneACCESS record with in-frame sequences only. Its versions omit some clonotypes, under half of them owing to an unresolved V gene in the studies checked, with the rest unexplained. That table furnishes V, J and clone size, whereas the DNA furnished D and trimming. For this sample there are about 160,000 clones; 73% appear just once. Roughly 1.7% of the sample is taken by the ten largest.

The germline V gene (reference sequence) supplies CDR1 WNHNN and CDR2 SYGVQD. The CDR3 contains 13 residues, cysteine and phenylalanine counted. Solely the CDR3 DNA is kept, with 39 bases framed from the first base. Germline trimming: 6 bases from V, 4 bases from J; junction bases outside gene matches: 5. This entry is derived from a study of cytomegalovirus exposure and HLA in healthy donors (dated by TCRdb to about 2017). Concerning the study at large: An earlier analysis of 587 of the donors reported approximately 260 Gb of sequence data and some 110 million unique TCR beta sequences obtained from some 200 million T cells. An early release that covered more than 550 HLA-typed donors contained approximately 300 gigabases of sequencing data and tens of millions of unique TCR sequences. The genetic ancestry cluster associated with self-reported Caucasian donors included approximately 85% of the roughly 400 genotyped donors. The study aimed to test whether signatures of past pathogen exposure could be identified by cataloging public T cell receptors. The study used immunosequencing to profile the T cell repertoires of under 700 subjects and linked those repertoires to cytomegalovirus serostatus. Along with the approximately 620-subject first cohort, a separate validation cohort of around 120 different subjects was used. High-throughput TCR immunosequencing, statistical association of individual TCRs with disease status, and machine learning were combined to predict cytomegalovirus infection status. In a later analysis, previously published TCR beta repertoires from 666 donors were re-analyzed and high-resolution HLA genotyping was added so that TCR occurrence patterns could be studied. In the later analysis, no new phenotypic data were used to find candidate immune exposures; instead, reliance was placed on TCR beta sequences and their occurrence across donors. An earlier analysis of fewer than 700 of the donors applied high-throughput TCR beta sequencing to assess whether each TCR beta V gene segment acted as functional or pseudogenic. Alongside the repertoire data, information on donor age, sex, ethnicity and CMV serostatus was compiled. A later genetic analysis used genome-wide SNP genotypes for about three fifths of the 666 donors, treating that subset as a discovery cohort. Every repertoire in the discovery cohort had been generated on one and the same sequencing platform. Class I and class II HLA loci were covered by the typing at four-digit resolution. The number of donors typed differed by locus, with about 620-630 for A, B, C, DRB1 and DQB1, approximately 500 for DQA1, over 600 for DPA1, and around 450 for DPB1. About five DR-DQ haplotypes were treated as single units for association and clustering because of strong linkage in the cohort. Across some 400 genotyped donors of the cohort, an average of about 250,000 unique TCR beta nucleotide sequences per donor were sequenced, and 15% to 20% of those sequences were non-productive. The study at large found these results: In a later analysis, several top co-occurrence clusters were reported to appear linked to parvovirus B19, influenza, CMV and Epstein-Barr virus. The authors suggested that the approach could potentially be generalized to other disease states and immunological phenotypes. Some IMGT-functional V segments, including TRBV6-2 and TRBV6-3, could not be distinguished by the 87-base-pair reads and were therefore excluded. A few of the identified cytomegalovirus-associated TCR beta chains were confirmed in vitro to be specific for cytomegalovirus antigens. A further reported finding was that TCR beta sequences accurately predicted the HLA-A and HLA-B alleles for most subjects in the first cohort. Because HLA typing was missing for some donors at each locus, association tests included only the typed subset. When HLA alleles, especially DR and DQ, strongly co-occurred, attributing TCR associations to individual alleles was difficult. Cytomegalovirus status was reported to be diagnosed by the classifier with high specificity and sensitivity in both the original and validation cohorts. A later analysis found that TCR association rates varied across HLA loci, with DRB1 alleles showing the most associated TCRs and HLA-C alleles the fewest. A later genetic analysis associated a missense DCLRE1C variant with V-gene and J-gene trimming of TCR beta chains, and an independent cohort replicated the association. CMV serostatus was the only immune exposure information available for the cohort. In a later analysis, HLA-associated TCR beta chains were found to be more clonally expanded and to have lower generation probabilities than equally common non-associated chains. Broadly in line with IMGT annotations, most TCR beta V segments showed up in productive rearrangements about 87% or about 30% of the time in an earlier analysis of approximately 640 of the donors. This cohort had only TCR beta chains sequenced, and the lack of alpha or paired-chain data limited which features could be detected. A cluster of highly shared sequence variants was judged likely to be a technical artifact of the sequencing pipeline. In the study, approximately 160 TCR beta chains were listed as associated with cytomegalovirus. Most TCR sequences were observed very rarely across donors, whereas some public TCRs were present in many individuals. At a false discovery rate of 0.05, a later analysis linked 16,000 or so TCR beta sequences to specific HLA alleles. According to a later genetic analysis, donors in an Asian-associated ancestry cluster had fewer N-insertions in productive TCRs than the approximately 630-donor mean. Roughly uniform sequencing depth across donors was assumed in presence/absence analyses, although this assumption may not hold. Correlated functional status among segregating V segments might be attributable to linkage disequilibrium, but an unknown experimental factor could not be ruled out. Seventeen rarely observed V segments, including chromosome 9 orphons, were excluded from the earlier analysis of approximately 600 of the donors because counts were too low. In a later analysis, most CMV-associated TCR beta chains were found to appear HLA-restricted, with HLA associations seemingly driven largely by CMV exposure.

The cohort comprised several hundred healthy bone marrow donors. At the time of sampling, every cohort member was nominally healthy, though immune exposures that went unrecorded were likely present. The donor tested CMV seronegative, placing the donor among the roughly 350 seronegative members of the cohort. A peripheral blood sample was collected from each donor, and TCR beta sequencing was performed on peripheral blood mononuclear cells. Genomic DNA extraction from the blood cell samples was performed with the Qiagen DNeasy Blood Extraction Kit. The chain is made from TRBV10-1 and TRBJ1-2; 7 bases in between match TRBD1. The receptor's source is a woman younger than 35 in good health and CMV-seronegative. Sample: PBMCs. The CDR3 region has the sequence CASRWTGPYGYTF. In nucleotides, the sequence is TGCGCCAGCAGGTGGACAGGACCCTATGGCTACACCTTC.